The 19 T cell receptor beta chains below all came from one sample that was sequenced in a study of CD8 T cells in Susac syndrome. The authors reverse transcribed roughly 0.5 to 1 ug RNA with random hexamers. TCRdb re-called the immunoSEQ multiplex PCR reads with MiXCR, one entry per CDR3 protein. This sample carries fewer than 350,000 distinct CDR3 sequences, about 89% of them seen once, and the ten largest clones take around 0.18%. The sequenced material came from CD8+ T cells from PBMCs. Receptors were obtained from a human donor with multiple sclerosis.

This chain joins TRBV20-1 and TRBJ1-2, with D perhaps TRBD1 (6 bases). The germline V gene has CDR1 DFQATT and CDR2 SNEGSKA (reference sequence). This CDR3 contains 13 residues. The ends were cut back, 6 bases at V and 6 bases at J, with 17 bases in the middle. CDR3 amino acids: CSARVGGPDGYTF. CDR3 nucleotide sequence: TGCAGTGCCCGGGTCGGGGGCCCGGATGGCTACACCTTC.

This chain joins TRBV19 and TRBJ1-5; D gene ambiguous. Trimming cost V 4 bases and J 4 bases, with 11 bases left between them. CDR1 and CDR2 (germline): LNHDA, SQIVND (reference sequence). The CDR3 totals 14 residues. The CDR3 nucleotides read TGTGCCAGTAGTAAGGCCGAGGGTAATCAGCCCCAGCATTTT. Translated, it gives CASSKAEGNQPQHF.

This clonotype was seen just once. The chain uses TRBV7-9 and TRBJ2-2, with D unclear. The CDR3 spans 17 residues. V was trimmed by 3 bases and J by 4 bases, leaving 18 bases between them. Looked up from germline, CDR1 is SEHNR and CDR2 is FQNEAQ (reference sequence). The CDR3 sequence is CASSFVGSDYGTGELFF. In DNA, the CDR3 is TGTGCCAGCAGCTTTGTGGGCAGCGATTATGGCACCGGGGAGCTGTTTTTT.

The chain has TRBV5-1 and TRBJ2-2; TRBD1 is a possible D gene (6 bases). CDR1 and CDR2 (germline): SGHRS, YFSETQ. Trimming pared 2 bases from V and 3 bases from J, leaving 20 bases between. This CDR3 has 18 amino acids. This chain's CDR3 is CASSLHKQGLQDTGELFF. The DNA of the CDR3 is TGCGCCAGCAGCTTACATAAACAGGGCTTACAGGACACCGGGGAGCTGTTTTTT.

This clonotype was seen only once. The V gene is TRBV24-1, the J gene TRBJ2-1, with 9 bases aligning to TRBD1. The CDR3 is made up of 14 amino acids. With V trimmed by 3 bases and J by 9 bases, 5 bases remained unmatched. Germline CDR1 KGHDR, CDR2 SFDVKD. CDR3 DNA: TGTGCCACCAGTGATGCCGGGACAGGGTCTGAGCAGTTCTTC. Amino acid sequence: CATSDAGTGSEQFF.

V gene TRBV7-9 combines with J gene TRBJ1-1; no definite D call. The germline V gene encodes CDR1 SEHNR and CDR2 FQNEAQ (reference sequence). The germline V and J ends were trimmed by 7 bases and 6 bases, with 15 bases remaining between them. The CDR3 sequence is 13 residues long. CDR3 amino acids: CASIKDPAAEAFF. In nucleotides, the CDR3 is TGTGCCAGCATCAAGGATCCAGCGGCTGAAGCTTTCTTT.

The chain couples TRBV29-1 to TRBJ2-7, with 8 bases that match TRBD2. The germline CDR1 and CDR2 sequences are SQVTM and ANQGSEA. This CDR3 is built from 12 residues. V dropped 3 bases and J dropped 4; count of bases not matched to a gene: 2. The DNA of the CDR3 is TGCAGCGTTGAGGGCGGGAGGTACGAGCAGTACTTC. It codes for CSVEGGRYEQYF.

This clonotype has just a few counts. The chain has TRBV29-1 and TRBJ1-1, with D uncertain. V was shortened by 4 bases and J by 1 base, with 4 bases between the two germline ends. Germline loops: CDR1 SQVTM, CDR2 ANQGSEA. This CDR3 contains 11 residues. CDR3 sequence reads: CSVGENTEAFF. The CDR3 nucleotides read TGCAGCGTTGGGGAGAACACTGAAGCTTTCTTT.

The rearrangement uses TRBV7-2 and TRBJ2-1; D might be TRBD1 (6 bases). The CDR3 totals 16 residues. Trimming stripped 0 bases from V and 4 bases from J, with 13 bases between. CDR1 and CDR2 (germline): SGHTA, FQGNSA. CDR3 protein: CASSLAQWGLYNEQFF. DNA for the CDR3: TGTGCCAGCAGCTTAGCGCAGTGGGGGCTTTACAATGAGCAGTTCTTC. Full variable domain (rest looked up from reference TRBV7-2 and TRBJ2-1): GAGVSQSPSNKVTEKGKDVELRCDPISGHTALYWYRQSLGQGLEFLIYFQGNSAPDKSGLPSDRFSAERTGGSVSTLTIQRTQQEDSAVYLCASSLAQWGLYNEQFFGPGTRLTVL.

The genes are TRBV20-1 and TRBJ2-2; D ambiguous. The CDR3 consists of 15 residues. CDR1 and CDR2 (germline): DFQATT, SNEGSKA (reference sequence). Trimming cost V 0 bases and J 6 bases, with 14 bases left between them. This chain's CDR3 is CSARDLPQDAGELFF. CDR3 sequence (DNA): TGCAGTGCTAGAGATCTCCCCCAGGATGCCGGGGAGCTGTTTTTT.

V is TRBV9 and J is TRBJ1-1; D remains ambiguous. Deletions cut 4 bases from V and 2 bases from J, with 12 bases between. The CDR3 has 14 residues. Per germline, CDR1 SGDLS and CDR2 YYNGEE. DNA for the CDR3: TGTGCCAGCAGCCCACCATATGGAAACACTGAAGCTTTCTTT. It yields the protein CASSPPYGNTEAFF.

The chain uses TRBV29-1 and TRBJ1-1; D call uncertain. Germline V lookup: CDR1 SQVTM, CDR2 ANQGSEA. Trimming pared 6 bases from V and 5 bases from J, leaving 10 bases between. This CDR3 region has 11 residues. The CDR3 here is CSVRLGTEAFF. CDR3 in DNA: TGCAGCGTCCGATTGGGGACTGAAGCTTTCTTT.

CDR3 sequence: CASSQTRQGILAKNIQYF. The CDR3 coding sequence is TGCGCCAGCAGCCAGACGAGACAGGGGATTCTAGCCAAAAACATTCAGTACTTC. The chain joins TRBV4-1 to TRBJ2-4; 8 positions agree with TRBD1. Germline values: CDR1 MGHRA, CDR2 YSYEKL. V was clipped by 3 bases and J by 0 bases; unmatched bases: 10. The CDR3 totals 18 residues.

The V gene is TRBV7-2, the J gene TRBJ1-5, with D tentatively TRBD1 (5 bases). Germline lookup yields CDR1 SGHTA and CDR2 FQGNSA. CDR3 length equals 15 residues. Trimming stripped 4 bases from V and 4 bases from J, with 14 bases between. The CDR3 region is CASSSLTETNQPQHF. As DNA, the CDR3 is TGTGCCAGCAGCTCGTTGACAGAGACGAATCAGCCCCAGCATTTT. Combining the CDR3 with reference TRBV7-2 and TRBJ1-5 gives the whole variable domain GAGVSQSPSNKVTEKGKDVELRCDPISGHTALYWYRQSLGQGLEFLIYFQGNSAPDKSGLPSDRFSAERTGGSVSTLTIQRTQQEDSAVYLCASSSLTETNQPQHFGDGTRLSIL.

The chain recombines TRBV7-2 with TRBJ2-1; D is unclear. The CDR3 length is 12 residues. Germline V gene lookup returns CDR1 SGHTA and CDR2 FQGNSA. Trimming took 6 bases from V and 5 from J, leaving 8 bases between them. CDR3 sequence: CASSYWNNEQFF. The CDR3 coding sequence is TGTGCCAGCAGTTATTGGAACAATGAGCAGTTCTTC.

This sequence joins TRBV6-5 and TRBJ2-5; TRBD2 might be the D (5 bases). The CDR3 runs to 15 residues. Trimming cost V 6 bases and J 2 bases, with 16 bases left between them. The germline V gene encodes CDR1 MNHEY and CDR2 SVGAGI. This CDR3 is CASRTDYLIQETQYF. Written as DNA, the CDR3 is TGTGCCAGCAGGACCGACTACCTTATTCAAGAGACCCAGTACTTC.

The V gene is TRBV12-3 or TRBV12-4, the J gene TRBJ1-5, with 10 nucleotides matching TRBD1. The CDR3 runs to 15 residues. J was trimmed by 6 bases and V by 5 bases; bases with no gene match: 7. CDR3 residues: CASSPRGQGFQPQHF. In nucleotides, the CDR3 is TGTGCCAGCAGTCCCCGGGGACAGGGGTTTCAGCCCCAGCATTTT.

The chain combines TRBV12-3 or TRBV12-4 with TRBJ1-1; no firm D call. V lost 1 base, J lost 5 bases, and 11 bases lay in between. The CDR3 loop spans 14 amino acids. The CDR3, as DNA: TGTGCCAGCAGTTTAGTCGGGGAAGGTACTGAAGCTTTCTTT. This codes for CASSLVGEGTEAFF.

The rearrangement links TRBV30 to TRBJ1-1; D remains unclear. Trimming cost V 0 bases and J 4 bases, with 9 bases left between them. The germline V gene encodes CDR1 GTSNPN and CDR2 SVGIG (reference sequence). The CDR3 runs to 13 residues. The CDR3 nucleotides are TGTGCCTGGAGTGTGTTAAGGGTCACTGAAGCTTTCTTT. Encoded protein: CAWSVLRVTEAFF.